The 15 T cell receptor beta chains presented below share a single source sample, sequenced in a study of shared clonotypes between healthy human individuals. Method: immunoSEQ multiplex PCR; TCRdb's copy keeps in-frame clones and lacks some. In the table there are hundreds of thousands of clones, around 78% of which are singletons. Sequencing was done on a sample of PBMCs. Source of these receptors: a woman aged 40-49 years in good health. Some clones in this sample may be carry-over from other donors' samples.

The chain employs TRBV5-4 and TRBJ2-1, with 13 bases matching TRBD2. The CDR3 sequence is 19 residues long. The junction had 12 bases not matched to a gene; V was cut back by 3 bases and J by 3 bases. CDR1 is SGHNT and CDR2 is YYREEE in the germline V gene (reference sequence). The CDR3 sequence: CASSSLGGLAGVGYNEQFF. CDR3 DNA sequence: TGTGCCAGCAGCTCCCTAGGAGGACTAGCGGGGGTAGGCTACAATGAGCAGTTCTTC.

The chain joins TRBV7-2 to TRBJ2-7; 13 bases are shared with TRBD2. CDR1 and CDR2 from the germline V gene are SGHTA and FQGNSA. This CDR3 spans 16 amino acids. Losses at the gene ends were 5 bases for V and 0 bases for J; bases not matched to a gene: 4. As DNA, the CDR3 is TGTGCCAGCAGCCCCGGGACTAGCGGGATCTCCTACGAGCAGTACTTC. The encoded protein is CASSPGTSGISYEQYF. Full variable domain (outside the CDR3, taken from reference TRBV7-2 and TRBJ2-7): GAGVSQSPSNKVTEKGKDVELRCDPISGHTALYWYRQSLGQGLEFLIYFQGNSAPDKSGLPSDRFSAERTGGSVSTLTIQRTQQEDSAVYLCASSPGTSGISYEQYFGPGTRLTVT.

For the CDR3, the DNA is TGTGCCAGCAGTGTCCGGACTAGTTTTGCCGGGGAGCTGTTTTTT. Residues: CASSVRTSFAGELFF. The chain employs TRBV2 and TRBJ2-2, with TRBD2 identical over 7 bases. Germline assignment: CDR1 SNHLY and CDR2 FYNNEI. The junction had 8 bases not matched to a gene; V was cut back by 4 bases and J by 6 bases. This CDR3 has 15 residues.

The chain employs TRBV28 and TRBJ2-7, with 16 bases aligning to TRBD2. Germline CDR1 is MDHEN and CDR2 is SYDVKM. The CDR3 extends over 15 amino acids. J was trimmed by 4 bases and V by 7 bases; bases with no gene match: 4. In DNA, the CDR3 is TGTGCCAGCATGGGACTAGCGGGAGGGTTATACGAGCAGTACTTC. This translates into CASMGLAGGLYEQYF.

This clone was found once. One end of the junction is discordant with germline, which a read error may explain. Here the CDR3 DNA reads TGTGCCAGCTCGCCACAGGGTTATAAGAAAAATGAGCAGTTCTTC. It codes for CASSPQGYKKNEQFF. This sequence joins TRBV18 and TRBJ2-1; possible D gene TRBD1, 6 bases. CDR1 KGHSH and CDR2 LQKENI come from the germline V gene. This CDR3 contains 15 residues.

The CDR3: CASSFGGGGKNIQYF. CDR3 DNA: TGTGCCAGCAGCTTTGGGGGAGGGGGCAAAAACATTCAGTACTTC. The chain combines TRBV7-2 with TRBJ2-4; D is possibly TRBD2 (7 bases). Germline V CDR1 and CDR2: SGHTA, FQGNSA. Trimming shortened V by 3 bases and J by 3 bases, and 12 bases separated the two germline ends. This CDR3 is 15 amino acids long. The whole variable domain, filled in from reference TRBV7-2 and TRBJ2-4, reads GAGVSQSPSNKVTEKGKDVELRCDPISGHTALYWYRQSLGQGLEFLIYFQGNSAPDKSGLPSDRFSAERTGGSVSTLTIQRTQQEDSAVYLCASSFGGGGKNIQYFGAGTRLSVL.

About this clone itself: Given a much more abundant clone one base away, this may be a read error. V usage is TRBV4-3 and J usage is TRBJ1-4; 8 bases map to TRBD1. The CDR3 runs 15 residues. Germline loops: CDR1 LGHNA, CDR2 YSLEER. J lost 5 bases, V lost 3 bases, and 5 bases had no gene match. CDR3: CASSQGRGQNEKLFF. The CDR3 coding sequence is TGCGCCAGCAGCCAGGGCAGGGGGCAAAATGAAAAACTGTTTTTT.

This chain uses TRBV5-6 with TRBJ2-7; D is undetermined. The J call is doubtful: the DNA matches TRBJ2-1 better. CDR1 and CDR2 from the germline V gene are SGHDT and YYEEEE. This CDR3 has 13 residues. The CDR3 loop is CASSVAWNTGQFF. The CDR3 region has the DNA TGTGCCAGCAGCGTTGCATGGAACACTGGGCAGTTCTTC.

The rearrangement uses TRBV6-1 and TRBJ2-7; tentatively, D is TRBD2 (8 bases). The CDR3 sequence is 12 residues long. V gave up 8 bases and J gave up 5 bases, with 13 bases separating them. The germline gives CDR1 MNHNS, CDR2 SASEGT. Written as DNA, the CDR3 is TGTGCCAGCGGTAGCGGGACAGACGAGCAGTACTTC. It specifies CASGSGTDEQYF.

J is TRBJ1-2 and V is TRBV6-6; D is unresolved. Deletions cut 2 bases from V and 5 bases from J, with 6 bases between. Per germline, CDR1 MNHNY and CDR2 SVGAGI (reference sequence). This CDR3 has 12 residues. The CDR3 loop reads CASSYAEYGYTF. The CDR3 DNA sequence: TGTGCCAGCAGTTACGCGGAATATGGCTACACCTTC.

As concerns this clone: The germline gene is not matched at one end of the junction; a read error may be the cause. The chain joins TRBV5-8 to TRBJ2-5, with TRBD2 matching 11 bases. Germline V lookup: CDR1 SGHTS, CDR2 YDEGEE. This CDR3 has 14 residues. In DNA, the CDR3 is TGTGCCAGCAGGTTGGGACTAGCGGAAGAGACCCAGTACTTC. Residues: CASRLGLAEETQYF.

The chain joins TRBV5-4 to TRBJ2-7, with D perhaps TRBD2 (6 bases). The germline V gene encodes CDR1 SGHNT and CDR2 YYREEE (reference sequence). This CDR3 region has 15 residues. Trimming stripped 4 bases from V and 0 bases from J, with 14 bases between. DNA for the CDR3: TGTGCCAGCAGCCTACCGGGGACTCTCTCCTACGAGCAGTACTTC. Protein: CASSLPGTLSYEQYF.

This clone was seen more than once but under ten times. The chain carries TRBV19 and TRBJ2-5, with no clear D. Germline assignment: CDR1 LNHDA and CDR2 SQIVND (reference sequence). Trimming took off 3 bases at V and 1 base at J, with 9 bases between the two ends. The length of the CDR3 is 14 residues. CDR3 in amino acids: CASSMGQFQETQYF. As DNA, the CDR3 is TGTGCCAGTAGTATGGGTCAGTTCCAAGAGACCCAGTACTTC.

As concerns this clone: One end of the junction is discordant with germline, which a read error may explain. The chain employs TRBV7-3 and TRBJ1-1; D is undetermined. The CDR3 contains 15 residues. Per germline, CDR1 SGHTA and CDR2 FQGTGA. As DNA, the CDR3 is TGTGCCAGCAGCCTAACCCCCTCCCGGAACACTGAAGCTTTCTTT. Its protein is CASSLTPSRNTEAFF. The full variable domain, its missing parts supplied by reference TRBV7-3 and TRBJ1-1, is GAGVSQTPSNKVTEKGKYVELRCDPISGHTALYWYRQSLGQGPEFLIYFQGTGAADDSGLPNDRFFAVRPEGSVSTLKIQRTERGDSAVYLCASSLTPSRNTEAFFGQGTRLTVV.

Only one count was recorded for this clone. The V gene is TRBV19, the J gene TRBJ2-3; 7 nucleotides match TRBD1. Germline CDR1 LNHDA, CDR2 SQIVND (reference sequence). This CDR3 is built from 16 residues. With 1 base clipped from V and 6 bases from J, the junction kept 10 bases outside the gene matches. The CDR3, as DNA: TGTGCCAGTAGTATAGGGAGCAGGGGGAGCTTCGATACGCAGTATTTT. As protein: CASSIGSRGSFDTQYF.